These T cell receptor beta chains were read from a single sample in a study of early T cells in non-severe SARS-CoV-2 infection. One entry per CDR3 protein, called by TCRdb with MiXCR from the 5' RACE reads. The data contain some 51,000 distinct CDR3 sequences, just under 15% of them singletons. Sequenced material: whole blood, taken at baseline. These receptors came from an adult who was a healthcare worker with PCR-confirmed SARS-CoV-2 infection or an uninfected control (not recorded which). CDR3s include the opening cysteine and the closing phenylalanine or tryptophan. D genes are given only for firm matches. Part of the rows lack a size; the others show once, few, many or a class for expanded clones.

D gene: TRBD1
V gene: TRBV28
J gene: TRBJ1-4
clone size: few
CDR3 protein: CASQGADEKLFF
CDR3 DNA: TGTGCCAGCCAGGGGGCAGATGAAAAACTGTTTTTT

D gene: -
V gene: TRBV7-8
J gene: TRBJ2-1
clone size: many
CDR3 protein: CASSLGLSGDEQFF
CDR3 DNA: TGTGCCAGCAGCTTGGGGTTGAGTGGCGATGAGCAGTTCTTC

D gene: -
V gene: TRBV2
J gene: TRBJ1-2
clone size: many
CDR3 protein: CASSEFGDGYTF
CDR3 DNA: TGTGCCAGCAGTGAATTCGGGGATGGCTACACCTTC

D gene: -
V gene: TRBV5-4
J gene: TRBJ2-5
clone size: many
CDR3 protein: CASSLVPSETQYF
CDR3 DNA: TGTGCCAGCAGCTTGGTACCGTCGGAGACCCAGTACTTC

D gene: -
V gene: TRBV28
J gene: TRBJ1-5
clone size: many
CDR3 protein: CACLPLVGEPQHF
CDR3 DNA: TGTGCCTGCCTCCCCCTCGTTGGAGAGCCCCAGCATTTT

D gene: TRBD2
V gene: TRBV10-2
J gene: TRBJ2-3
clone size: -
CDR3 protein: CASSVTVASGNTDTQYF
CDR3 DNA: TGCGCCAGCAGTGTTACGGTAGCTAGCGGAAACACAGATACGCAGTATTTT

D gene: TRBD2
V gene: TRBV18
J gene: TRBJ2-3
clone size: -
CDR3 protein: CASSQRSGGSTDTQYF
CDR3 DNA: TGTGCCAGCTCCCAAAGGAGCGGGGGTAGCACAGATACGCAGTATTTT

D gene: -
V gene: TRBV5-6
J gene: TRBJ1-2
clone size: -
CDR3 protein: CASSFGQFSGYTF
CDR3 DNA: TGTGCCAGCAGCTTCGGGCAGTTCTCGGGCTACACCTTC

D gene: -
V gene: TRBV18
J gene: TRBJ2-3
clone size: few
CDR3 protein: CASSPSKGTDTQYF
CDR3 DNA: TGTGCCAGCTCACCCTCCAAGGGCACAGATACGCAGTATTTT

D gene: -
V gene: TRBV3-1
J gene: TRBJ2-7
clone size: medium-sized
CDR3 protein: CASSRSYEQYF
CDR3 DNA: TGTGCCAGCAGCCGCTCCTACGAGCAGTACTTC

D gene: -
V gene: TRBV14
J gene: TRBJ1-1
clone size: few
CDR3 protein: CASSQDQNTEAFF
CDR3 DNA: TGTGCCAGCAGCCAAGATCAGAACACTGAAGCTTTCTTT

D gene: TRBD1
V gene: TRBV4-1
J gene: TRBJ2-7
clone size: -
CDR3 protein: CASSPQTGFSYEQYF
CDR3 DNA: TGCGCCAGCAGCCCCCAGACAGGGTTCTCCTACGAGCAGTACTTC

D gene: -
V gene: TRBV6-5
J gene: TRBJ2-1
clone size: -
CDR3 protein: CASSYAAGNEQFF
CDR3 DNA: TGTGCCAGCAGTTACGCTGCGGGGAATGAGCAGTTCTTC

D gene: -
V gene: TRBV29-1
J gene: TRBJ2-5
clone size: -
CDR3 protein: CSVFGETQYF
CDR3 DNA: TGCAGCGTATTTGGGGAGACCCAGTACTTC

D gene: -
V gene: TRBV7-6
J gene: TRBJ2-4
clone size: -
CDR3 protein: CASSRYPWTSSTAKNIQYF
CDR3 DNA: TGTGCCAGCAGCCGTTACCCCTGGACAAGCTCTACCGCCAAAAACATTCAGTACTTC

D gene: TRBD2
V gene: TRBV19
J gene: TRBJ2-7
clone size: -
CDR3 protein: CASSRRLAGFSYEQYF
CDR3 DNA: TGTGCCAGTAGCCGCAGACTAGCGGGATTCTCCTACGAGCAGTACTTC

D gene: TRBD2
V gene: TRBV4-1
J gene: TRBJ2-3
clone size: -
CDR3 protein: CASSQTGTSGAGDTQYF
CDR3 DNA: TGCGCCAGCAGCCAAACCGGGACTAGCGGGGCAGGAGATACGCAGTATTTT

D gene: -
V gene: TRBV20-1
J gene: TRBJ2-7
clone size: many
CDR3 protein: CSARKTGSYEQYF
CDR3 DNA: TGCAGTGCTAGAAAGACGGGATCCTACGAGCAGTACTTC

D gene: TRBD1
V gene: TRBV9
J gene: TRBJ2-7
clone size: -
CDR3 protein: CASSGDRESYEQYF
CDR3 DNA: TGTGCCAGCAGTGGTGACAGGGAGTCCTACGAGCAGTACTTC

D gene: -
V gene: TRBV10-1
J gene: TRBJ2-5
clone size: -
CDR3 protein: CASSDYLGETQYF
CDR3 DNA: TGCGCCAGCAGTGACTATCTTGGAGAGACCCAGTACTTC

D gene: -
V gene: TRBV5-6
J gene: TRBJ2-3
clone size: -
CDR3 protein: CASSLPGFTDTQYF
CDR3 DNA: TGTGCCAGCAGCTTGCCAGGATTCACAGATACGCAGTATTTT

D gene: -
V gene: TRBV19
J gene: TRBJ2-3
clone size: few
CDR3 protein: CASSHELTDTQYF
CDR3 DNA: TGTGCCAGTAGCCATGAACTCACAGATACGCAGTATTTT

D gene: -
V gene: TRBV29-1
J gene: TRBJ2-5
clone size: -
CDR3 protein: CSSIYSQFQETQYF
CDR3 DNA: TGCAGCTCTATTTACTCCCAGTTCCAAGAGACCCAGTACTTC

D gene: TRBD1
V gene: TRBV7-9
J gene: TRBJ2-7
clone size: -
CDR3 protein: CASSKQQGGEQYF
CDR3 DNA: TGTGCCAGCAGCAAACAACAGGGGGGAGAGCAGTACTTC

D gene: -
V gene: TRBV12-3/TRBV12-4
J gene: TRBJ1-6
clone size: many
CDR3 protein: CATGDLNNSPLHF
CDR3 DNA: TGTGCCACCGGGGACCTTAATAATTCACCCCTCCACTTT

D gene: TRBD1
V gene: TRBV7-6
J gene: TRBJ1-1
clone size: -
CDR3 protein: CVSSGQGAEAFF
CDR3 DNA: TGTGTCAGCAGCGGACAGGGAGCTGAAGCTTTCTTT

D gene: -
V gene: TRBV7-3
J gene: TRBJ2-1
clone size: -
CDR3 protein: CASSFGQGGYNEQFF
CDR3 DNA: TGTGCCAGCAGCTTTGGGCAGGGAGGCTACAATGAGCAGTTCTTC

D gene: -
V gene: TRBV5-1
J gene: TRBJ2-7
clone size: few
CDR3 protein: CASSTPGYEQYF
CDR3 DNA: TGCGCCAGCAGCACCCCGGGCTACGAGCAGTACTTC

D gene: -
V gene: TRBV7-8
J gene: TRBJ2-7
clone size: many
CDR3 protein: CASRSHKGYEQYF
CDR3 DNA: TGTGCCAGCAGATCTCACAAGGGATACGAGCAGTACTTC

D gene: -
V gene: TRBV5-1
J gene: TRBJ1-3
clone size: few
CDR3 protein: CASSEGRRSGNTIYF
CDR3 DNA: TGCGCCAGCAGCGAGGGACGTCGCTCTGGAAACACCATATATTTT

D gene: TRBD1
V gene: TRBV6-2/TRBV6-3
J gene: TRBJ2-7
clone size: many
CDR3 protein: CASRPDRGRTYEQYF
CDR3 DNA: TGTGCCAGCAGACCTGACAGGGGGCGTACCTACGAGCAGTACTTC

D gene: TRBD1
V gene: TRBV6-5
J gene: TRBJ2-3
clone size: -
CDR3 protein: CASKDRGTSTDTQYF
CDR3 DNA: TGTGCCAGCAAGGACAGGGGAACTAGCACAGATACGCAGTATTTT

D gene: -
V gene: TRBV28
J gene: TRBJ1-2
clone size: -
CDR3 protein: CASSLGAGSYGYTF
CDR3 DNA: TGTGCCAGCAGCTTGGGGGCGGGCTCCTATGGCTACACCTTC

D gene: -
V gene: TRBV20-1
J gene: TRBJ2-7
clone size: -
CDR3 protein: CSASKDEQYF
CDR3 DNA: TGCAGTGCCTCGAAGGACGAGCAGTACTTC

D gene: TRBD2
V gene: TRBV5-1
J gene: TRBJ2-1
clone size: few
CDR3 protein: CASSLGIAGEFDEQFF
CDR3 DNA: TGCGCCAGCAGCTTGGGGATAGCGGGAGAATTCGATGAGCAGTTCTTC

D gene: TRBD1
V gene: TRBV28
J gene: TRBJ1-4
clone size: -
CDR3 protein: CASRRGRIDEKLFF
CDR3 DNA: TGTGCCAGCAGGAGGGGGCGCATTGATGAAAAACTGTTTTTT

D gene: TRBD1
V gene: TRBV24-1
J gene: TRBJ1-5
clone size: -
CDR3 protein: CATSDAGTGAHQPQHF
CDR3 DNA: TGTGCCACCAGTGACGCCGGGACAGGGGCCCATCAGCCCCAGCATTTT

D gene: -
V gene: TRBV7-6
J gene: TRBJ1-1
clone size: many
CDR3 protein: CASSLGWRGAANTEAFF
CDR3 DNA: TGTGCCAGCAGCTTAGGCTGGCGGGGGGCAGCGAACACTGAAGCTTTCTTT

D gene: TRBD1
V gene: TRBV3-1
J gene: TRBJ1-2
clone size: -
CDR3 protein: CASSQEWGTGDYGYTF
CDR3 DNA: TGTGCCAGCAGCCAAGAATGGGGGACAGGGGACTATGGCTACACCTTC